This is a list of T cell receptor beta chains from one sample in a study of blood T cell repertoires in COVID-19. The protocol was immunoSEQ multiplex PCR, while the TCRdb copy is restricted to in-frame clones and leaves out a portion. The table records around 110,000 clones, over 60% of them present only once. The sample comprised peripheral blood. These TCRs come from a man between 65 and 80 years old with acute or convalescent COVID-19. Both conserved end residues are part of each CDR3. D genes are given only for firm matches. Not every row has a clone size; where given, it reads once, few, many or a size class.

V gene	clone size	J gene	D gene	CDR3 DNA	CDR3 protein
TRBV19	-	TRBJ1-4	TRBD1	TGTGCCAGTAGTGTCGACAGGGAGATTCACAATGAAAAACTGTTTTTT	CASSVDREIHNEKLFF
TRBV27	-	TRBJ1-3	-	TGTGCCAGCAGCCCGGAGGGTAGAGGAAACACCATATATTTT	CASSPEGRGNTIYF
TRBV19	-	TRBJ1-2	-	TGTGCCAGTAGTACGATACTTGCAGGGACTAACTATGGCTACACCTTC	CASSTILAGTNYGYTF
TRBV5-1	-	TRBJ2-5	-	TGCGCCAGCACTGCGGGGGCACTCCAAGAGACCCAGTACTTC	CASTAGALQETQYF
TRBV7-7	few	TRBJ2-2	-	TGTGCCAGCAGCTTAGCCATGGCCACCGGGGAGCTGTTTTTT	CASSLAMATGELFF
TRBV29-1	few	TRBJ1-5	-	TGCAGCGTTGTACAGGGAACGGATCAGCCCCAGCATTTT	CSVVQGTDQPQHF
TRBV29-1	-	TRBJ2-1	TRBD1	TGCAGCGTTGAATCCCCCGGGACAGGGTCCTACAATGAGCAGTTCTTC	CSVESPGTGSYNEQFF
TRBV2	-	TRBJ1-1	-	TGTGCCAGCAGCTTAGACACTGAAGCTTTCTTT	CASSLDTEAFF
TRBV7-2	-	TRBJ1-6	TRBD1	TGTGCCAGCAGCTTAGAACAGGGGCTGAGCTCCTATAATTCACCCCTCCACTTT	CASSLEQGLSSYNSPLHF
TRBV10-1	-	TRBJ2-2	TRBD2	TGCGCCAGCAGTGAGAGCGGGGCTGGTACCGGGGAGCTGTTTTTT	CASSESGAGTGELFF
TRBV18	-	TRBJ1-2	-	TGTGCCAGCTCACCTGAGGGGACAACTAACTATGGCTACACCTTC	CASSPEGTTNYGYTF
TRBV7-2	-	TRBJ1-3	TRBD1	TGTGCCAGCAGCTTAGCGGGACAGGGGGCAGGAAACACCATATATTTT	CASSLAGQGAGNTIYF
TRBV3-1/TRBV3-2	-	TRBJ2-2	-	TGTGCCAGCAGCCCCTTGGGCGGGGGCCTCGCGAACACCGGGGAGCTGTTTTTT	CASSPLGGGLANTGELFF
TRBV10-3	-	TRBJ1-6	TRBD1	TGTGCCACCCTAGACAGGGTTGATATTTCACCCCTCCACTTT	CATLDRVDISPLHF
TRBV11-2	-	TRBJ2-3	TRBD1	TGTGCCAGCAGCGCCCGACAGGGTAATGCAGATACGCAGTATTTT	CASSARQGNADTQYF
TRBV19	few	TRBJ2-1	TRBD1	TGTGCCAGTAGTATCGATGGGACAGGGGATTACAATGAGCAGTTCTTC	CASSIDGTGDYNEQFF
TRBV3-1/TRBV3-2	once	TRBJ2-4	-	TGTGCCAGCAGCCAAGTCCACGGCTTAGGGGACATTCAGTACTTC	CASSQVHGLGDIQYF
TRBV2	-	TRBJ1-1	-	TGTGCCCGGAGTTCGGGGAGGAACACTGAAGCTTTCTTT	CARSSGRNTEAFF